This T cell receptor (beta chain) comes out of a study of Graves' ophthalmopathy and Graves' hyperthyroidism. From RNA, the CDR3 regions of TCR beta chains were amplified and sequenced. HTBI primers were employed in first-round RT-PCR, then a second-round multiplex PCR followed. From the multiplex PCR reads, TCRdb called clonotypes with MiXCR, one entry per CDR3 protein. The repertoire includes over a million distinct CDR3 sequences, about 40% of them detected once, and over 8.5% sits in the top ten. Germline lookup yields CDR1 SNHLY and CDR2 FYNNEI. Trimming took 4 bases from V and 4 from J; bases not matched to a gene: 4. There are 15 residues in the CDR3. Hyperthyroidism patients had new diagnoses, durations under 2 months, and ages of 18 to 65. Pregnant or lactating patients and those with other autoimmune diseases or uncontrolled infections were excluded.

Specimen: peripheral blood or thyroid tissue (not recorded which). The chain carries TRBV2 and TRBJ1-6; the match to TRBD1 covers 7 bases. The origin of this receptor is an adult man with Graves' hyperthyroidism. The CDR3 is CASSGEGQYNSPLHF. The CDR3 DNA sequence: TGTGCCAGCAGTGGAGAGGGACAGTATAATTCACCCCTCCACTTT.